In this sample, the clone carrying this TCR beta chain turned up a few times. Its cognate antigen is unknown. This sample is drawn from a study of immune evolution from preneoplasia to lung adenocarcinoma. Points from the study as a whole: Top clone share appeared to fall from AAH through AIS, MIA, adenocarcinoma.

Produced via immunoSEQ multiplex PCR; TCRdb's table is partial and in-frame only. The sample lists around 8,000 clones; 75% to 85% were seen once. The V and J ends lost 3 bases and 9 bases respectively, with 9 bases between them. Looked up from germline, CDR1 is LNHDA and CDR2 is SQIVND (reference sequence). The CDR3 length is 13 residues. The source is a person aged 70 to 79 with lung adenocarcinoma. Sequenced: FFPE minimally invasive lung adenocarcinoma tissue. The J gene is TRBJ1-6, the V gene TRBV19, with D uncertain. CDR3 in DNA: TGTGCCAGTAGTATGCGCTCTGGTTCACCCCTCCACTTT. It yields the protein CASSMRSGSPLHF.